This is a list of T cell receptor beta chains from one sample in a study of T cell responses to AZD1222 COVID-19 vaccine. TCRdb's table, derived via immunoSEQ multiplex PCR, lists solely in-frame clones and lacks some. The sample holds about 110,000 clones, about 90% seen once. The sample consisted of peripheral blood, taken on day 0 of AZD1222 vaccination. The receptors shown here come from an adult in good health. Each CDR3 is given with its conserved first and last residue. Fields, in order: CDR3 protein, CDR3 DNA, V gene, J gene, clone size, D gene. The D gene is left open where the match is weak. Where a row states a size, it is once, few, many or the class of an expanded clone; other rows omit it.

CDR3: CASSVAASWYQETQYF
DNA: TGTGCCAGCAGCGTAGCTGCTAGCTGGTACCAAGAGACCCAGTACTTC
V: TRBV9
J: TRBJ2-5
size: -
D: -

CDR3: CASSVVGENTGELFF
DNA: TGTGCCAGCAGCGTAGTCGGGGAGAACACCGGGGAGCTGTTTTTT
V: TRBV9
J: TRBJ2-2
size: -
D: -

CDR3: CASSLGGDRDYEQYF
DNA: TGTGCCAGCTCCCTGGGGGGGGACAGGGACTACGAGCAGTACTTC
V: TRBV18
J: TRBJ2-7
size: -
D: TRBD1

CDR3: CASNPPKGNYGYTF
DNA: TGTGCCAGCAACCCCCCTAAAGGCAACTATGGCTACACCTTC
V: TRBV28
J: TRBJ1-2
size: -
D: -

CDR3: CATSDPGRVETQYF
DNA: TGTGCCACCAGTGACCCCGGTAGGGTGGAGACCCAGTACTTC
V: TRBV24-1
J: TRBJ2-5
size: -
D: -

CDR3: CASSFSGTGGNTIYF
DNA: TGTGCCAGCAGTTTCTCCGGGACCGGTGGAAACACCATATATTTT
V: TRBV6-2/TRBV6-3
J: TRBJ1-3
size: -
D: -

CDR3: CASSLVARRSSYEQYF
DNA: TGTGCCAGCAGCTTAGTGGCGCGGCGGTCCTCCTACGAGCAGTACTTC
V: TRBV7-2
J: TRBJ2-7
size: -
D: -

CDR3: CAWKGTGYSGNTIYF
DNA: TGTGCCTGGAAAGGGACAGGCTACTCTGGAAACACCATATATTTT
V: TRBV30
J: TRBJ1-3
size: -
D: TRBD1

CDR3: CASSQDPGRGYTEAFF
DNA: TGTGCCAGCAGCCAGGACCCGGGCAGGGGGTATACTGAAGCTTTCTTT
V: TRBV4-2
J: TRBJ1-1
size: -
D: TRBD1

CDR3: CASSQGGRLASQSSYEQYF
DNA: TGTGCCAGCAGCCAAGGGGGGAGACTAGCGAGTCAAAGCTCCTACGAGCAGTACTTC
V: TRBV4-2
J: TRBJ2-7
size: -
D: TRBD2

CDR3: CASSQLGSVYEQYF
DNA: TGCGCCAGCAGCCAATTAGGGTCTGTCTACGAGCAGTACTTC
V: TRBV4-1
J: TRBJ2-7
size: -
D: -

CDR3: CASSIRGAGELFF
DNA: TGTGCCAGCAGTATAAGGGGAGCCGGGGAGCTGTTTTTT
V: TRBV6-2/TRBV6-3
J: TRBJ2-2
size: -
D: -

CDR3: CASSPLDAGNTQYF
DNA: TGTGCCAGCAGTCCCCTCGATGCCGGCAATACGCAGTATTTT
V: TRBV27
J: TRBJ2-3
size: once
D: -

CDR3: CASSDQQPLSGNTIYF
DNA: TGTGCCAGCAGCGACCAACAGCCTCTCTCTGGAAACACCATATATTTT
V: TRBV11-3
J: TRBJ1-3
size: -
D: -

CDR3: CSVAGREGRTYEQYF
DNA: TGCAGCGTTGCGGGGCGGGAGGGCCGTACCTACGAGCAGTACTTC
V: TRBV29-1
J: TRBJ2-7
size: -
D: TRBD2

CDR3: CASKEQIYSNQPQHF
DNA: TGTGCCAGTAAGGAACAGATATATAGCAATCAGCCCCAGCATTTT
V: TRBV6-5
J: TRBJ1-5
size: once
D: -

CDR3: CASWRSTGELFF
DNA: TGTGCCAGCTGGCGTAGCACCGGGGAGCTGTTTTTT
V: TRBV28
J: TRBJ2-2
size: -
D: -

CDR3: CASSVDTSSYNEQFF
DNA: TGTGCCAGCAGTGTGGACACCAGCTCCTACAATGAGCAGTTCTTC
V: TRBV6-4
J: TRBJ2-1
size: once
D: -

CDR3: CASSLDVGEKLFF
DNA: TGTGCCAGCAGCTTAGACGTAGGGGAAAAACTGTTTTTT
V: TRBV7-9
J: TRBJ1-4
size: -
D: -

CDR3: CASSKTGQGWTQYF
DNA: TGTGCCAGCAGCAAAACAGGACAGGGGTGGACCCAGTACTTC
V: TRBV21-1
J: TRBJ2-5
size: -
D: -

CDR3: CASSSPSSGRPYEQYF
DNA: TGTGCCAGCAGTTCACCCTCTAGCGGGAGGCCCTACGAGCAGTACTTC
V: TRBV6-2/TRBV6-3
J: TRBJ2-7
size: -
D: TRBD2

CDR3: CASSLAGPSTDTQYF
DNA: TGTGCCAGCAGTTTAGCGGGACCTAGCACAGATACGCAGTATTTT
V: TRBV28
J: TRBJ2-3
size: -
D: -

CDR3: CATSGGSYNEQFF
DNA: TGTGCCACCAGCGGGGGCTCCTACAATGAGCAGTTCTTC
V: TRBV24-1
J: TRBJ2-1
size: -
D: -